Listed below are T cell receptor beta chains from one sample, sequenced in a study of siplizumab effects on memory and regulatory T cells. Assay used: immunoSEQ multiplex PCR; TCRdb lists only in-frame clones, some missing. Of about 87,000 clones in the sample, approximately 86% are singletons; the top ten hold 1.5%. Sequencing input: Tregs sorted from blood. The receptors were sampled from a human donor in good health. Each CDR3 is given with its conserved first and last residue. D genes are given only for firm matches. The size field is filled for only some rows; it gives once, few, many or a size class.

CDR3aa: CASSQDRSAYNEQFF
CDR3nt: TGCGCCAGCAGCCAAGATCGGAGTGCGTACAATGAGCAGTTCTTC
v_gene: TRBV4-1
abundance: once
d_gene: -
j_gene: TRBJ2-1

CDR3aa: CASSKEGLTQYF
CDR3nt: TGTGCCAGTAGTAAAGAGGGATTGACGCAGTATTTT
v_gene: TRBV19
abundance: once
d_gene: -
j_gene: TRBJ2-3

CDR3aa: CSVGTPRGPGYTF
CDR3nt: TGCAGCGTTGGGACCCCCAGGGGACCCGGCTACACCTTC
v_gene: TRBV29-1
abundance: once
d_gene: -
j_gene: TRBJ1-2

CDR3aa: CASSASDVAYGYTF
CDR3nt: TGTGCCAGCAGCGCTTCGGACGTAGCCTATGGCTACACCTTC
v_gene: TRBV9
abundance: -
d_gene: -
j_gene: TRBJ1-2

CDR3aa: CASSVAPGLAGIDEQFF
CDR3nt: TGTGCCAGCAGCGTAGCTCCGGGACTAGCGGGTATCGATGAGCAGTTCTTC
v_gene: TRBV9
abundance: -
d_gene: TRBD2
j_gene: TRBJ2-1

CDR3aa: CASSPGGPGATNEKLFF
CDR3nt: TGTGCCAGCTCACCTGGGGGACCGGGAGCAACTAATGAAAAACTGTTTTTT
v_gene: TRBV18
abundance: -
d_gene: -
j_gene: TRBJ1-4

CDR3aa: CASSRWVGATSTDTQYF
CDR3nt: TGCGCCAGCAGCCGATGGGTGGGGGCCACTAGCACAGATACGCAGTATTTT
v_gene: TRBV5-1
abundance: -
d_gene: -
j_gene: TRBJ2-3

CDR3aa: CASSTPGATNEKLFF
CDR3nt: TGTGCCAGCAGCACTCCGGGAGCAACTAATGAAAAACTGTTTTTT
v_gene: TRBV7-2
abundance: -
d_gene: -
j_gene: TRBJ1-4

CDR3aa: CASSYGPRNTEAFF
CDR3nt: TGTGCCAGCAGTTACGGTCCCCGGAACACTGAAGCTTTCTTT
v_gene: TRBV6-5
abundance: -
d_gene: -
j_gene: TRBJ1-1

CDR3aa: CASSEYRVAFF
CDR3nt: TGTGCCAGCAGTGAATACAGGGTTGCTTTCTTT
v_gene: TRBV2
abundance: few
d_gene: -
j_gene: TRBJ1-1

CDR3aa: CASSLEGRGYNEQFF
CDR3nt: TGTGCCAGCAGCTTGGAAGGTCGGGGTTACAATGAGCAGTTCTTC
v_gene: TRBV5-5
abundance: -
d_gene: -
j_gene: TRBJ2-1

CDR3aa: CASSAGTGYYGYTF
CDR3nt: TGTGCCAGCAGTGCGGGGACAGGCTACTATGGCTACACCTTC
v_gene: TRBV28
abundance: once
d_gene: TRBD1
j_gene: TRBJ1-2

CDR3aa: CASTYKRGLFF
CDR3nt: TGTGCCAGCACATATAAGAGGGGACTGTTTTTT
v_gene: TRBV6-5
abundance: -
d_gene: -
j_gene: TRBJ1-4

CDR3aa: CASSPRQGGSGYTF
CDR3nt: TGTGCCAGCAGTCCTCGACAGGGAGGGAGTGGCTACACCTTC
v_gene: TRBV6-5
abundance: -
d_gene: TRBD1
j_gene: TRBJ1-2

CDR3aa: CASSLNSPTGGRYEQYF
CDR3nt: TGCGCCAGCAGCTTGAACTCCCCGACAGGGGGCCGTTACGAGCAGTACTTC
v_gene: TRBV5-1
abundance: -
d_gene: TRBD1
j_gene: TRBJ2-7

CDR3aa: CASSYETGGGKLFF
CDR3nt: TGTGCCAGCAGTTACGAGACAGGCGGGGGAAAACTGTTTTTT
v_gene: TRBV6-6
abundance: -
d_gene: -
j_gene: TRBJ1-4

CDR3aa: CASSPTGEKTEAFF
CDR3nt: TGTGCCAGCTCACCGACAGGGGAGAAGACTGAAGCTTTCTTT
v_gene: TRBV18
abundance: -
d_gene: TRBD1
j_gene: TRBJ1-1

CDR3aa: CASGLQSPREQFF
CDR3nt: TGTGCTAGTGGTTTGCAGAGTCCCCGGGAGCAGTTCTTC
v_gene: TRBV12-5
abundance: -
d_gene: -
j_gene: TRBJ2-1

CDR3aa: CASRAYGSYNEQFF
CDR3nt: TGTGCCAGCAGGGCCTACGGCTCCTACAATGAGCAGTTCTTC
v_gene: TRBV6-1
abundance: -
d_gene: -
j_gene: TRBJ2-1

CDR3aa: CASSHSGGAAGELFF
CDR3nt: TGTGCCAGCAGCCATAGCGGGGGGGCCGCCGGGGAGCTGTTTTTT
v_gene: TRBV11-2
abundance: -
d_gene: TRBD2
j_gene: TRBJ2-2

CDR3aa: CASRSGLADPTDTQYF
CDR3nt: TGTGCCAGCAGATCCGGACTAGCGGATCCCACAGATACGCAGTATTTT
v_gene: TRBV6-6
abundance: -
d_gene: TRBD2
j_gene: TRBJ2-3

CDR3aa: CAIRDREKTQYF
CDR3nt: TGTGCCATCAGGGACAGGGAAAAGACCCAGTACTTC
v_gene: TRBV10-3
abundance: -
d_gene: TRBD1
j_gene: TRBJ2-5

CDR3aa: CSVGYPGSVKNIQYF
CDR3nt: TGCAGCGTTGGATATCCGGGGTCTGTCAAAAACATTCAGTACTTC
v_gene: TRBV29-1
abundance: -
d_gene: -
j_gene: TRBJ2-4

CDR3aa: CASRNRAFSNQPQHF
CDR3nt: TGTGCCAGCCGGAACCGGGCCTTTAGCAATCAGCCCCAGCATTTT
v_gene: TRBV25-1
abundance: -
d_gene: -
j_gene: TRBJ1-5

CDR3aa: CASSLRPDRRGNTGELFF
CDR3nt: TGTGCCAGCAGCTTAAGGCCGGACAGGCGAGGCAACACCGGGGAGCTGTTTTTT
v_gene: TRBV7-3
abundance: -
d_gene: TRBD1
j_gene: TRBJ2-2

CDR3aa: CASSTPGGGETQYF
CDR3nt: TGTGCCAGCAGTACGCCTGGCGGAGGGGAGACCCAGTACTTC
v_gene: TRBV7-2
abundance: -
d_gene: -
j_gene: TRBJ2-5

CDR3aa: CASSQSTDTQYF
CDR3nt: TGTGCCAGCAGTCAAAGCACAGATACGCAGTATTTT
v_gene: TRBV2
abundance: -
d_gene: -
j_gene: TRBJ2-3

CDR3aa: CASSPARSSYEQYF
CDR3nt: TGTGCCAGCAGCCCCGCCAGGAGCTCCTACGAGCAGTACTTC
v_gene: TRBV11-2
abundance: -
d_gene: -
j_gene: TRBJ2-7

CDR3aa: CASSLWGMGNQPQHF
CDR3nt: TGTGCCAGCAGTTTATGGGGTATGGGCAATCAGCCCCAGCATTTT
v_gene: TRBV28
abundance: -
d_gene: -
j_gene: TRBJ1-5

CDR3aa: CATSRLDGLTYNEQFF
CDR3nt: TGTGCCACCAGCAGATTGGACGGGCTGACCTACAATGAGCAGTTCTTC
v_gene: TRBV15
abundance: -
d_gene: -
j_gene: TRBJ2-1

CDR3aa: CAITREGPYGYTF
CDR3nt: TGTGCCATCACTCGGGAGGGGCCCTATGGCTACACCTTC
v_gene: TRBV10-3
abundance: -
d_gene: -
j_gene: TRBJ1-2

CDR3aa: CASSRGGGTEAFF
CDR3nt: TGTGCCAGCAGTCGAGGGGGTGGGACTGAAGCTTTCTTT
v_gene: TRBV6-1
abundance: -
d_gene: -
j_gene: TRBJ1-1

CDR3aa: CASSLDGTGGGYTF
CDR3nt: TGCGCCAGCAGCTTGGATGGGACAGGGGGTGGCTACACCTTC
v_gene: TRBV5-1
abundance: once
d_gene: TRBD1
j_gene: TRBJ1-2

CDR3aa: CASSYSGGKMGFF
CDR3nt: TGTGCCAGCAGTTACTCGGGGGGCAAAATGGGTTTCTTT
v_gene: TRBV6-5
abundance: -
d_gene: -
j_gene: TRBJ1-1

CDR3aa: CASSRAPGTINEKLFF
CDR3nt: TGCGCCAGCAGCCGAGCCCCCGGGACGATTAATGAAAAACTGTTTTTT
v_gene: TRBV4-3
abundance: -
d_gene: -
j_gene: TRBJ1-4

CDR3aa: CASTSYNEQFF
CDR3nt: TGTGCCAGCACCAGCTACAATGAGCAGTTCTTC
v_gene: TRBV7-3
abundance: -
d_gene: -
j_gene: TRBJ2-1

CDR3aa: CASSLGNPYEQYF
CDR3nt: TGCGCCAGCAGCTTGGGAAACCCCTACGAGCAGTACTTC
v_gene: TRBV5-1
abundance: -
d_gene: -
j_gene: TRBJ2-7

CDR3aa: CASSLVAASGSGNTIYF
CDR3nt: TGTGCCAGCAGCTTAGTAGCCGCGAGCGGCTCTGGAAACACCATATATTTT
v_gene: TRBV7-9
abundance: -
d_gene: -
j_gene: TRBJ1-3

CDR3aa: CASSGPVYEQYF
CDR3nt: TGCGCCAGCTCGGGCCCCGTCTACGAGCAGTACTTC
v_gene: TRBV10-2
abundance: -
d_gene: -
j_gene: TRBJ2-7

CDR3aa: CAINAGTGGYGYTF
CDR3nt: TGTGCCATAAACGCCGGGACAGGGGGCTATGGCTACACCTTC
v_gene: TRBV10-3
abundance: -
d_gene: TRBD1
j_gene: TRBJ1-2

CDR3aa: CASSQKKGGLATSYEQYF
CDR3nt: TGTGCCAGCAGCCAAAAGAAGGGAGGACTAGCGACCTCCTACGAGCAGTACTTC
v_gene: TRBV7-2
abundance: -
d_gene: TRBD2
j_gene: TRBJ2-7

CDR3aa: CASSAKETQYF
CDR3nt: TGCGCCAGCTCCGCGAAAGAGACCCAGTACTTC
v_gene: TRBV10-2
abundance: -
d_gene: -
j_gene: TRBJ2-5

CDR3aa: CASSPRSSYEQYF
CDR3nt: TGTGCCAGCAGCCCCCGGTCTTCCTACGAGCAGTACTTC
v_gene: TRBV5-5
abundance: -
d_gene: -
j_gene: TRBJ2-7

CDR3aa: CASSIPRGELFF
CDR3nt: TGTGCCAGTAGTATTCCCCGCGGCGAGCTGTTTTTT
v_gene: TRBV19
abundance: -
d_gene: -
j_gene: TRBJ2-2

CDR3aa: CASSQDRGPGELFF
CDR3nt: TGCGCCAGCAGCCAAGACAGGGGGCCCGGGGAGCTGTTTTTT
v_gene: TRBV4-1
abundance: few
d_gene: TRBD1
j_gene: TRBJ2-2

CDR3aa: CASSYDRGSEAFF
CDR3nt: TGTGCCAGCTCCTACGACAGGGGCTCTGAAGCTTTCTTT
v_gene: TRBV7-2
abundance: -
d_gene: TRBD1
j_gene: TRBJ1-1

CDR3aa: CAISDSDTQYF
CDR3nt: TGTGCCATCAGTGACTCCGATACGCAGTATTTT
v_gene: TRBV10-3
abundance: -
d_gene: -
j_gene: TRBJ2-3

CDR3aa: CASSLDTDYQPQHF
CDR3nt: TGTGCCAGCAGCCTCGACACGGATTATCAGCCCCAGCATTTT
v_gene: TRBV7-9
abundance: -
d_gene: -
j_gene: TRBJ1-5

CDR3aa: CASSLLRGMGNNEQFF
CDR3nt: TGTGCCAGCAGTTTGCTTAGGGGAATGGGTAACAATGAGCAGTTCTTC
v_gene: TRBV28
abundance: once
d_gene: -
j_gene: TRBJ2-1

CDR3aa: CASTTTVSGNTIYF
CDR3nt: TGTGCCAGTACTACGACGGTCTCTGGAAACACCATATATTTT
v_gene: TRBV9
abundance: -
d_gene: -
j_gene: TRBJ1-3

CDR3aa: CASSQEGAGGTDTQYF
CDR3nt: TGCGCCAGCAGCCAAGAGGGAGCGGGGGGCACAGATACGCAGTATTTT
v_gene: TRBV4-1
abundance: -
d_gene: TRBD2
j_gene: TRBJ2-3

CDR3aa: CASSLRSSGANVLTF
CDR3nt: TGTGCCAGCAGCTTGAGGAGCTCTGGGGCCAACGTCCTGACTTTC
v_gene: TRBV5-4
abundance: few
d_gene: -
j_gene: TRBJ2-6

CDR3aa: CATSRVAGGAESPLHF
CDR3nt: TGTGCCACCAGCAGAGTGGCGGGGGGCGCGGAATCACCCCTCCACTTT
v_gene: TRBV15
abundance: few
d_gene: -
j_gene: TRBJ1-6

CDR3aa: CASRGWGTEAFF
CDR3nt: TGTGCCAGTAGGGGTTGGGGCACTGAAGCTTTCTTT
v_gene: TRBV6-5
abundance: -
d_gene: -
j_gene: TRBJ1-1

CDR3aa: CATSRDLAYGYTF
CDR3nt: TGTGCCACCAGCAGAGATCTAGCCTATGGCTACACCTTC
v_gene: TRBV15
abundance: -
d_gene: -
j_gene: TRBJ1-2

CDR3aa: CACSEMGMGNTIYF
CDR3nt: TGTGCCTGCTCAGAGATGGGGATGGGCAACACCATATATTTT
v_gene: TRBV2
abundance: -
d_gene: -
j_gene: TRBJ1-3

CDR3aa: CASSPLGVWSYGYTF
CDR3nt: TGTGCCAGCTCACCATTAGGGGTTTGGAGCTATGGCTACACCTTC
v_gene: TRBV18
abundance: few
d_gene: -
j_gene: TRBJ1-2

CDR3aa: CASRATGIRYNEQFF
CDR3nt: TGTGCCAGCAGGGCTACGGGAATCCGTTACAATGAGCAGTTCTTC
v_gene: TRBV2
abundance: medium-sized
d_gene: -
j_gene: TRBJ2-1

CDR3aa: CASSALTGNYGYTF
CDR3nt: TGTGCCAGCAGCGCCCTTACAGGGAACTATGGCTACACCTTC
v_gene: TRBV6-5
abundance: few
d_gene: -
j_gene: TRBJ1-2